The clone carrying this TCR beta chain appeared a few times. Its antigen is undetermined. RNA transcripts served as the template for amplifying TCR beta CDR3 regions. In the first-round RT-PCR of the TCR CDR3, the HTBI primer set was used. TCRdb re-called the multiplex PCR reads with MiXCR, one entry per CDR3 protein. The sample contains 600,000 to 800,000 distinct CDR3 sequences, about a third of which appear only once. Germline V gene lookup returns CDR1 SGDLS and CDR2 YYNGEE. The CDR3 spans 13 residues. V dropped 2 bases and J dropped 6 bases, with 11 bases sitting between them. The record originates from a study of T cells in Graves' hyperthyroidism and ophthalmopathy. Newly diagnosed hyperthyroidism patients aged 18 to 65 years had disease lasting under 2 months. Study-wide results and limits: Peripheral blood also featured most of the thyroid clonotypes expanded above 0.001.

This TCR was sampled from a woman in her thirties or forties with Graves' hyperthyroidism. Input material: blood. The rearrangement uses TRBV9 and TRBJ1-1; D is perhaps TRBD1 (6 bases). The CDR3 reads CASSVTGFAEAFF. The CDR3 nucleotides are TGTGCCAGCAGCGTCACAGGGTTCGCTGAAGCTTTCTTT. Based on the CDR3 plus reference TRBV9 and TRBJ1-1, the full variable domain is DSGVTQTPKHLITATGQRVTLRCSPRSGDLSVYWYQQSLDQGLQFLIQYYNGEERAKGNILERFSAQQFPDLHSELNLSSLELGDSALYFCASSVTGFAEAFFGQGTRLTVV.